This T cell receptor beta chain is drawn from a study of cytomegalovirus exposure and HLA in healthy donors. Worth noting for this clone: What it binds is unknown.

Study results and caveats: When analyzed later, a missense DCLRE1C variant was found to be linked to TCR beta V- and J-gene trimming.

PCR was performed using 60 Vbeta and 13 Jbeta primers. Generated by immunoSEQ multiplex PCR, the TCRdb table keeps only in-frame clones and is missing some. The sample lists fewer than 60,000 clones; approximately 70% were seen once. V lost 1 base, J lost 4 bases, and 8 bases lay in between. Germline V gene data show CDR1 as LGHNA and CDR2 as YNFKEQ. The CDR3 loop spans 13 amino acids. The source is a woman aged 45-60 years in good health and CMV-seropositive. The rearrangement uses TRBV4-2 and TRBJ2-7, with a tentative D call TRBD2 (5 bases). Sequences were obtained from PBMCs. CDR3 sequence (DNA): TGTGCCAGCAGCCAAGCAGCGGAGTACGAGCAGTACTTC. As protein: CASSQAAEYEQYF.